These T cell receptor beta chains were read from a single sample in a study of PD-L1 blockade in urothelial cancer. This table comes from immunoSEQ multiplex PCR, and its TCRdb copy is limited to in-frame clones, with some not included. The repertoire holds 80,000 to 95,000 clones, with approximately 87% as singletons. The sample in question was PBMCs, obtained around atezolizumab (anti-PD-L1) treatment. The receptors were sampled from an older man with urothelial cancer. Each CDR3 is given with its conserved first and last residue. D genes are given only for firm matches. Clone size, where shown, is once, few, many, or a class for clones that have expanded.

>TRBV11-2|TRBJ2-1|-|-
TGTGCCAGCAGCATAAACAGCGGTGAGCAGTTCTTC
CASSINSGEQFF
>TRBV11-3|TRBJ2-2|-|TRBD1
TGTGCCAGCAGCAAACAGGGGATTGGAACCGGGGAGCTGTTTTTT
CASSKQGIGTGELFF
>TRBV2|TRBJ2-7|-|-
TGTGCCAGCAGTGAATTAATAGATTACGAGCAGTACTTC
CASSELIDYEQYF
>TRBV4-1|TRBJ2-1|-|TRBD2
TGCGCCAGCAGCCAAGATGGGGGGGACCCCTTGGATGAGCAGTTCTTC
CASSQDGGDPLDEQFF
>TRBV11-2|TRBJ2-6|-|-
TGTGCCAGCAGCCCGCAGAACTCTGGGGCCAACGTCCTGACTTTC
CASSPQNSGANVLTF
>TRBV5-1|TRBJ2-3|-|TRBD2
TGCGCCAGCAGCTTGGCTAGCGGGGGGCTCACAGATACGCAGTATTTT
CASSLASGGLTDTQYF
>TRBV6-5|TRBJ1-2|once|-
TGTGCCAGCAGTTACAGTTCGGTCTTAGCTCGTGGCTACACCTTC
CASSYSSVLARGYTF
>TRBV15|TRBJ1-5|-|-
TGTGCCACCAGCAGAGATCTCGGTTATAATCAGCCCCAGCATTTT
CATSRDLGYNQPQHF
>TRBV5-1|TRBJ2-3|-|TRBD1
TGCGCCAGCAGCTGGACAGGGGGCCCCCCAGATACGCAGTATTTT
CASSWTGGPPDTQYF
>TRBV11-3|TRBJ2-1|-|-
TGTGCCAGCGGGCAGCTGTCCTACAATGAGCAGTTCTTC
CASGQLSYNEQFF
>TRBV5-1|TRBJ2-5|-|-
TGCGCCAGCAGCTTGGAGGGGACTGGGGAGACCCAGTACTTC
CASSLEGTGETQYF
>TRBV9|TRBJ1-3|-|TRBD1
TGTGCCAGCAGCGTAGGGTCAGGGGGAGGAAACACCATATATTTT
CASSVGSGGGNTIYF
>TRBV11-3|TRBJ2-3|-|-
TGTGCCAGCAGCTTAGAGCGATCAGATACGCAGTATTTT
CASSLERSDTQYF
>TRBV4-2|TRBJ2-5|-|TRBD1
TGTGCCAGCAGCCCCGGGACAGGGGGCCAAGAGACCCAGTACTTC
CASSPGTGGQETQYF
>TRBV7-8|TRBJ1-2|-|TRBD1
TGTGCCAGCAGCTTAGGTCCCGGGACAGGCTATGGCTACACCTTC
CASSLGPGTGYGYTF
>TRBV30|TRBJ2-7|-|TRBD1
TGTGCCTGGAATCCGGGACAGGGCTCCTACGAGCAGTACTTC
CAWNPGQGSYEQYF
>TRBV6-6|TRBJ1-5|-|TRBD1
TGTGCCAGCAGTACGACAGGGGATCAGCCCCAGCATTTT
CASSTTGDQPQHF
>TRBV30|TRBJ2-5|-|-
TGTGCCTGGAGTGTTCTAAACAGTCAAGAGACCCAGTACTTC
CAWSVLNSQETQYF
>TRBV9|TRBJ1-2|-|-
TGTGCCAGCAGCGTAGCTGGGGACATCTATGGCTACACCTTC
CASSVAGDIYGYTF
>TRBV6-6|TRBJ1-5|-|TRBD1
TGTGCCAGCAGTTACCAGGGACAGGGGGCTAATCAGCCCCAGCATTTT
CASSYQGQGANQPQHF